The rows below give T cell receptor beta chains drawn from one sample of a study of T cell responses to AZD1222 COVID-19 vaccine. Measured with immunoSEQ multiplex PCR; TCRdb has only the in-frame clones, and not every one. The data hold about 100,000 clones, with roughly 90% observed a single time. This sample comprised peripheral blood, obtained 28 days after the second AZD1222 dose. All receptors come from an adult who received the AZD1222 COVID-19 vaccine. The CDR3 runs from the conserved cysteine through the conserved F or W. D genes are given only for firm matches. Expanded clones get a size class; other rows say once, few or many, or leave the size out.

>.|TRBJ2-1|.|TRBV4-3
CASSQVASSYNEQFF
TGCGCCAGCAGCCAAGTAGCGAGCTCCTACAATGAGCAGTTCTTC
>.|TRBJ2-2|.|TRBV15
CATSRDRGDTGELFF
TGTGCCACCAGCAGAGATCGGGGAGACACCGGGGAGCTGTTTTTT
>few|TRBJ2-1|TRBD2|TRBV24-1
CATSRGGRNNEQFF
TGTGCCACCAGCCGGGGCGGGAGGAACAATGAGCAGTTCTTC
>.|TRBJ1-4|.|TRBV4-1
CASSPRGRNEKLFF
TGCGCCAGCAGCCCCCGGGGCAGGAATGAAAAACTGTTTTTT
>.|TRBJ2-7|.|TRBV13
CASSQLRDGSYEQYF
TGTGCCAGCAGCCAGCTCCGGGACGGCTCCTACGAGCAGTACTTC
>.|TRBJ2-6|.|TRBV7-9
CASSLSGVGANVLTF
TGTGCCAGCAGCTTATCGGGGGTTGGGGCCAACGTCCTGACTTTC
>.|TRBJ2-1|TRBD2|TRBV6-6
CASSRYLTSSGGNNEQFF
TGTGCCAGCAGTCGCTACCTCACATCTAGCGGGGGTAACAATGAGCAGTTCTTC
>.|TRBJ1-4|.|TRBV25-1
CASRSRGGTNEKLFF
TGTGCCAGCCGAAGCAGGGGAGGGACTAATGAAAAACTGTTTTTT
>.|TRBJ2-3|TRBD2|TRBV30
CAWSTSGGTDTQYF
TGTGCCTGGAGTACTAGCGGGGGCACAGATACGCAGTATTTT
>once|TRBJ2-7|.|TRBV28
CASSPPTSFEQYF
TGTGCCAGCAGTCCTCCGACTAGTTTCGAGCAGTACTTC
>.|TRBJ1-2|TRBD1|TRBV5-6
CASSLRTGYNYGYTF
TGTGCCAGCAGCCTAAGGACAGGATATAACTATGGCTACACCTTC
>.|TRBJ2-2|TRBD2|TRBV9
CASSARTSGRRRELFF
TGTGCCAGCAGCGCCCGCACTAGCGGGAGGCGCCGGGAGCTGTTTTTT
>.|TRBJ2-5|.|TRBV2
CASSPPGRGLQETQYF
TGTGCCAGCAGTCCACCGGGACGGGGACTTCAAGAGACCCAGTACTTC
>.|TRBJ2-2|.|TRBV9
CASNGLYTGELFF
TGTGCCAGCAATGGACTCTACACCGGGGAGCTGTTTTTT
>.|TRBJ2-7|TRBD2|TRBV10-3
CAISDRKREAFEQYF
TGTGCCATCAGCGACAGAAAGCGGGAGGCCTTCGAGCAGTACTTC
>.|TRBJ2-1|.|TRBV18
CASSPRHNEQFF
TGTGCCAGCTCACCGAGACACAATGAGCAGTTCTTC
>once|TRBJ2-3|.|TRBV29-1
CSVEPGRSTDTQYF
TGCAGCGTTGAGCCGGGACGGAGCACAGATACGCAGTATTTT
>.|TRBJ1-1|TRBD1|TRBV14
CASSQVGQGLFMNTEAFF
TGTGCCAGCAGCCAAGTTGGACAGGGACTCTTTATGAACACTGAAGCTTTCTTT
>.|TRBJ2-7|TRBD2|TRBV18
CASSPPSASGTTYEQYF
TGTGCCAGCTCACCACCGTCGGCTAGCGGGACTACCTACGAGCAGTACTTC
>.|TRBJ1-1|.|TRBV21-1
CASSKWGTIPQPNTEAFF
TGTGCCAGCAGCAAATGGGGGACGATCCCCCAACCGAACACTGAAGCTTTCTTT
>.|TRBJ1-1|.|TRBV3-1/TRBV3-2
CASSLTGITEAFF
TGTGCCAGCAGCCTCACAGGGATCACTGAAGCTTTCTTT
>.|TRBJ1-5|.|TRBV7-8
CASSLAGGSNQPQHF
TGTGCCAGCAGCTTAGCGGGAGGGAGCAATCAGCCCCAGCATTTT
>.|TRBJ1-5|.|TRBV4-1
CASSQVGRATQPQHF
TGCGCCAGCAGCCAAGTCGGGAGGGCGACTCAGCCCCAGCATTTT
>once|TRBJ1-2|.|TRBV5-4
CASSLQDNYGYTF
TGTGCCAGCAGCTTACAGGACAACTATGGCTACACCTTC
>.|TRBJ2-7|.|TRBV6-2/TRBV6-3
CASSYKGSYEQYF
TGTGCCAGCAGTTACAAGGGCTCCTACGAGCAGTACTTC
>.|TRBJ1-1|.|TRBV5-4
CASSPSRRNTEAFF
TGTGCCAGCAGCCCCTCCCGGAGAAACACTGAAGCTTTCTTT
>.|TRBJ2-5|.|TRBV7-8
CASSYRAGALYQETQYF
TGTGCCAGCAGCTACCGCGCCGGAGCGTTGTACCAAGAGACCCAGTACTTC
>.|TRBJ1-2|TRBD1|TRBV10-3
CAISESDRGYGYTF
TGTGCCATCAGTGAGTCGGACAGGGGATATGGCTACACCTTC
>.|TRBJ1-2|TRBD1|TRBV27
CASVSTGRTNYGYTF
TGTGCCAGCGTATCGACAGGGCGGACTAACTATGGCTACACCTTC
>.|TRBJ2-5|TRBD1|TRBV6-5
CASSPTGTGGGAQYF
TGTGCCAGCAGCCCGACCGGGACAGGGGGCGGCGCCCAGTACTTC
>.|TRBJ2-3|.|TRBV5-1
CASSLAGFTDTQYF
TGCGCCAGCAGCTTGGCCGGGTTCACAGATACGCAGTATTTT
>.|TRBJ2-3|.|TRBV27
CASSLRLGAGNTQYF
TGTGCCAGCAGTTTACGACTGGGGGCGGGAAATACGCAGTATTTT
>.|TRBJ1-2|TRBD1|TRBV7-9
CASSLSTGVGYGYTF
TGTGCCAGCAGCTTATCCACAGGGGTGGGGTATGGCTACACCTTC
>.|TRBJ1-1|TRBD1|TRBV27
CASSLWTGATEAFF
TGTGCCAGCAGTTTATGGACAGGGGCCACTGAAGCTTTCTTT
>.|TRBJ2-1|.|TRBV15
CATSPDWGLAYNEQFF
TGTGCCACCAGCCCCGATTGGGGCTTAGCCTACAATGAGCAGTTCTTC
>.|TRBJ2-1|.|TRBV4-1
CASRDSNSLSYNEQFF
TGCGCCAGCAGGGACTCCAACTCTCTATCCTACAATGAGCAGTTCTTC
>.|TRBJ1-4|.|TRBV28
CASTGRVEKASYEKLFF
TGTGCCAGCACCGGAAGGGTCGAAAAGGCCTCTTATGAAAAACTGTTTTTT
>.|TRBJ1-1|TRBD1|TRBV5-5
CASSLDVGQAEAFF
TGTGCCAGCAGCTTGGATGTGGGACAGGCTGAAGCTTTCTTT
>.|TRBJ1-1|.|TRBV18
CASSPPVGNDEAFF
TGTGCCAGCTCACCACCCGTAGGCAACGATGAAGCTTTCTTT